The rows below give T cell receptor beta chains drawn from one sample of a study of T cell responses to AZD1222 COVID-19 vaccine. The method was immunoSEQ multiplex PCR; TCRdb's version includes in-frame clones alone and lacks a portion of them. The profile covers 99,000 or so clones, with 70% to 90% appearing a single time and more than 9% taken by the ten largest. This sample comprised peripheral blood, obtained on day 0 of AZD1222 vaccination. The receptors here all came from an adult in good health. Each CDR3 is given with its conserved first and last residue. A D gene is named only where the DNA matches it firmly. A clone size is listed for some rows: how often the clone was seen (once, few, many), or a class if it is expanded.

J gene: TRBJ2-2
clone size: -
D gene: -
V gene: TRBV4-2
CDR3 protein: CASSREGNTGELFF
CDR3 DNA: TGTGCCAGCAGCCGCGAAGGGAACACCGGGGAGCTGTTTTTT

J gene: TRBJ2-2
clone size: -
D gene: TRBD1
V gene: TRBV5-1
CDR3 protein: CASSLTGDKTGELFF
CDR3 DNA: TGCGCCAGCAGCTTAACAGGGGATAAGACCGGGGAGCTGTTTTTT

J gene: TRBJ2-1
clone size: -
D gene: TRBD2
V gene: TRBV10-3
CDR3 protein: CAIRGLAGIGEQFF
CDR3 DNA: TGTGCCATCAGGGGACTAGCGGGAATCGGTGAGCAGTTCTTC

J gene: TRBJ2-1
clone size: once
D gene: -
V gene: TRBV19
CDR3 protein: CASSPRSGEQFF
CDR3 DNA: TGTGCCAGTAGTCCTCGTAGCGGTGAGCAGTTCTTC

J gene: TRBJ2-6
clone size: -
D gene: -
V gene: TRBV14
CDR3 protein: CASSQFLTGANVLTF
CDR3 DNA: TGTGCCAGCAGCCAATTTCTTACTGGGGCCAACGTCCTGACTTTC

J gene: TRBJ1-2
clone size: -
D gene: TRBD1
V gene: TRBV30
CDR3 protein: CAWSVQGFFYGYTF
CDR3 DNA: TGTGCCTGGAGTGTACAGGGGTTTTTCTATGGCTACACCTTC

J gene: TRBJ1-6
clone size: -
D gene: -
V gene: TRBV19
CDR3 protein: CASSMQGTNSPLHF
CDR3 DNA: TGTGCCAGTAGTATGCAGGGCACGAATTCACCCCTCCACTTT

J gene: TRBJ2-4
clone size: -
D gene: TRBD1
V gene: TRBV7-8
CDR3 protein: CASSSETGAKNIQYF
CDR3 DNA: TGTGCCAGCAGCTCCGAGACAGGGGCCAAAAACATTCAGTACTTC

J gene: TRBJ2-1
clone size: -
D gene: -
V gene: TRBV7-3
CDR3 protein: CASRFHNEQFF
CDR3 DNA: TGTGCCAGCAGGTTCCACAATGAGCAGTTCTTC

J gene: TRBJ2-7
clone size: -
D gene: TRBD1
V gene: TRBV6-2/TRBV6-3
CDR3 protein: CASSRQGSSYEQYF
CDR3 DNA: TGTGCCAGCAGCAGACAGGGGAGCTCCTACGAGCAGTACTTC

J gene: TRBJ2-5
clone size: once
D gene: -
V gene: TRBV7-9
CDR3 protein: CASSLGQYQETQYF
CDR3 DNA: TGTGCCAGCAGCTTAGGCCAGTACCAAGAGACCCAGTACTTC

J gene: TRBJ1-4
clone size: once
D gene: TRBD1
V gene: TRBV4-1
CDR3 protein: CASSLTGGATNEKLFF
CDR3 DNA: TGCGCCAGCAGCCTAACAGGGGGGGCAACTAATGAAAAACTGTTTTTT

J gene: TRBJ2-1
clone size: few
D gene: TRBD2
V gene: TRBV5-8
CDR3 protein: CASSSRVGLAGQSSYNEQFF
CDR3 DNA: TGTGCCAGCAGCTCACGGGTCGGACTAGCGGGTCAGAGCTCCTACAATGAGCAGTTCTTC

J gene: TRBJ1-1
clone size: -
D gene: -
V gene: TRBV9
CDR3 protein: CASSHPGHPISEAFF
CDR3 DNA: TGTGCCAGCAGCCACCCAGGGCACCCTATCAGTGAAGCTTTCTTT

J gene: TRBJ2-3
clone size: -
D gene: -
V gene: TRBV7-9
CDR3 protein: CASSLGGVVPDTQYF
CDR3 DNA: TGTGCCAGCAGCTTAGGGGGGGTAGTCCCAGATACGCAGTATTTT

J gene: TRBJ2-1
clone size: -
D gene: TRBD2
V gene: TRBV9
CDR3 protein: CASRGGSYEQFF
CDR3 DNA: TGTGCCAGCAGAGGCGGGAGCTATGAGCAGTTCTTC

J gene: TRBJ1-1
clone size: -
D gene: -
V gene: TRBV18
CDR3 protein: CASSPSGEANTEAFF
CDR3 DNA: TGTGCCAGCTCACCGTCGGGGGAGGCGAACACTGAAGCTTTCTTT

J gene: TRBJ2-2
clone size: -
D gene: -
V gene: TRBV19
CDR3 protein: CASSKGAGTGNTGELFF
CDR3 DNA: TGTGCCAGTAGTAAAGGGGCCGGGACGGGGAACACCGGGGAGCTGTTTTTT

J gene: TRBJ2-1
clone size: -
D gene: -
V gene: TRBV29-1
CDR3 protein: CSLRAGVVEQFF
CDR3 DNA: TGCAGCCTGAGGGCAGGGGTAGTTGAGCAGTTCTTC

J gene: TRBJ2-1
clone size: few
D gene: -
V gene: TRBV5-5
CDR3 protein: CASSLAHLYNEQFF
CDR3 DNA: TGTGCCAGCAGCTTGGCCCATTTATACAATGAGCAGTTCTTC

J gene: TRBJ1-4
clone size: -
D gene: -
V gene: TRBV7-6
CDR3 protein: CASSFSRGYEKLFF
CDR3 DNA: TGTGCCAGCAGCTTTTCGAGGGGGTACGAAAAACTGTTTTTT

J gene: TRBJ2-7
clone size: -
D gene: -
V gene: TRBV19
CDR3 protein: CASSIDARGNEQYF
CDR3 DNA: TGTGCCAGTAGTATAGATGCCCGGGGGAACGAGCAGTACTTC

J gene: TRBJ2-1
clone size: -
D gene: TRBD2
V gene: TRBV7-2
CDR3 protein: CASSLGGTGLADNEQFF
CDR3 DNA: TGTGCCAGCAGCTTAGGTGGGACGGGACTAGCGGACAATGAGCAGTTCTTC

J gene: TRBJ2-7
clone size: -
D gene: -
V gene: TRBV5-4
CDR3 protein: CASSLERRGSEQYF
CDR3 DNA: TGTGCCAGCAGCCTGGAGCGAAGGGGTTCCGAGCAGTACTTC

J gene: TRBJ2-1
clone size: -
D gene: TRBD1
V gene: TRBV28
CDR3 protein: CASRPIWDRGIYNEQFF
CDR3 DNA: TGTGCCAGCAGACCCATTTGGGACAGGGGGATTTACAATGAGCAGTTCTTC

J gene: TRBJ2-7
clone size: -
D gene: TRBD2
V gene: TRBV19
CDR3 protein: CASSIDPSGSTYEQYF
CDR3 DNA: TGTGCCAGTAGTATAGATCCTAGCGGGAGTACCTACGAGCAGTACTTC

J gene: TRBJ2-3
clone size: -
D gene: -
V gene: TRBV11-2
CDR3 protein: CASSWDTPTDTQYF
CDR3 DNA: TGTGCCAGCAGCTGGGACACGCCAACAGATACGCAGTATTTT

J gene: TRBJ2-5
clone size: -
D gene: TRBD2
V gene: TRBV4-3
CDR3 protein: CASSQGTSGRGETQYF
CDR3 DNA: TGCGCCAGCAGCCAAGGGACTAGCGGGAGGGGGGAGACCCAGTACTTC

J gene: TRBJ1-3
clone size: -
D gene: -
V gene: TRBV2
CDR3 protein: CASSERSGNTIYF
CDR3 DNA: TGTGCCAGCAGTGAAAGGTCAGGGAACACCATATATTTT

J gene: TRBJ1-1
clone size: -
D gene: -
V gene: TRBV18
CDR3 protein: CASSPSSTDAFF
CDR3 DNA: TGTGCCAGCTCACCATCGTCCACAGATGCTTTCTTT

J gene: TRBJ2-7
clone size: -
D gene: TRBD2
V gene: TRBV4-3
CDR3 protein: CASSPGTSGRSHYEQYF
CDR3 DNA: TGCGCCAGCAGCCCCGGGACTAGCGGGAGGTCCCACTACGAGCAGTACTTC

J gene: TRBJ1-2
clone size: -
D gene: TRBD1
V gene: TRBV5-1
CDR3 protein: CASSLPGQQNYGYTF
CDR3 DNA: TGCGCCAGCAGTTTGCCGGGACAGCAAAACTATGGCTACACCTTC

J gene: TRBJ2-3
clone size: few
D gene: -
V gene: TRBV10-3
CDR3 protein: CAISEVRGGTTDTQYF
CDR3 DNA: TGTGCCATCAGTGAAGTCAGAGGCGGGACCACAGATACGCAGTATTTT

J gene: TRBJ2-7
clone size: -
D gene: TRBD2
V gene: TRBV7-2
CDR3 protein: CASSPYSGNSYEQYF
CDR3 DNA: TGTGCCAGCAGCCCCTATAGCGGGAACTCCTACGAGCAGTACTTC

J gene: TRBJ2-7
clone size: once
D gene: -
V gene: TRBV7-6
CDR3 protein: CASSLAEGKGYEQYF
CDR3 DNA: TGTGCCAGCAGCTTAGCGGAAGGGAAGGGCTACGAGCAGTACTTC

J gene: TRBJ1-1
clone size: -
D gene: TRBD1
V gene: TRBV18
CDR3 protein: CASSQYQGARDTEAFF
CDR3 DNA: TGTGCCAGCTCACAATATCAGGGGGCGCGTGACACTGAAGCTTTCTTT

J gene: TRBJ2-4
clone size: -
D gene: -
V gene: TRBV7-2
CDR3 protein: CASSSPGEENIQYF
CDR3 DNA: TGTGCCAGCAGCTCCCCAGGGGAGGAAAACATTCAGTACTTC

J gene: TRBJ1-2
clone size: -
D gene: TRBD1
V gene: TRBV7-3
CDR3 protein: CASSPTGTGTYGYTF
CDR3 DNA: TGTGCCAGCAGCCCTACCGGGACAGGGACCTATGGCTACACCTTC